The clone carrying this T cell receptor beta chain was observed a single time. The antigen is unknown. Assay used: immunoSEQ multiplex PCR; TCRdb lists only in-frame clones, some missing. This table holds roughly 64,000 clones, 82% found once. This specimen comes from a study of OX40 agonist ivuxolimab in advanced cancers. The CDR3 runs to 15 residues. Germline CDR1 is SGDLS and CDR2 is YYNGEE. J lost 8 bases, V lost 6 bases, and 10 bases had no gene match. Study-wide results and caveats: More expanded clones were found, on average, in CD8+ than in CD4+ T cells. At 0.1 to 3.0 mg/kg and by week 6, CD4+ and CD8+ T cells in the blood had expanded clonally.

The origin of this receptor is an adult with an advanced solid tumor such as melanoma, head and neck, liver or kidney cancer. The sample in question was CD4+ or CD8+ T cells sorted from blood, obtained in a trial of the OX40 agonist ivuxolimab. The gene calls are TRBV9 and TRBJ2-1; TRBD2 matches 11 bases. CDR3 sequence reads: CASTPTSGRFHEQFF. The CDR3 nucleotides are TGTGCCAGCACCCCAACTAGCGGGAGATTCCATGAGCAGTTCTTC. The variable domain in full, with the rest retrieved from reference TRBV9 and TRBJ2-1, is DSGVTQTPKHLITATGQRVTLRCSPRSGDLSVYWYQQSLDQGLQFLIQYYNGEERAKGNILERFSAQQFPDLHSELNLSSLELGDSALYFCASTPTSGRFHEQFFGPGTRLTVL.